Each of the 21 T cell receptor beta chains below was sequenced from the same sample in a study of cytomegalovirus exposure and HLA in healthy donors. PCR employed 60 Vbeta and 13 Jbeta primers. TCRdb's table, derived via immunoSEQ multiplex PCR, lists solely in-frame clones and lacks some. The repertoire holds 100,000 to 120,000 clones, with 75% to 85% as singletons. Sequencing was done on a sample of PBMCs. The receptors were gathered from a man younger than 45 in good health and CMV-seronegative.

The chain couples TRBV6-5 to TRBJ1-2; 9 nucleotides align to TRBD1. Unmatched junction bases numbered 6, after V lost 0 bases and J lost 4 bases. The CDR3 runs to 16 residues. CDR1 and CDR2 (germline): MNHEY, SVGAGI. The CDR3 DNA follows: TGTGCCAGCAGTTACTCTACAGGGGGCAGGAGCTATGGCTACACCTTC. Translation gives CASSYSTGGRSYGYTF.

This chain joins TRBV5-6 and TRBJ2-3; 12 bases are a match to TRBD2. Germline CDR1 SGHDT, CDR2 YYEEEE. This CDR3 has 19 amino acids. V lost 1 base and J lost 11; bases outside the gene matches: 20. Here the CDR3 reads CASSLLVPATSGSTVMQYF. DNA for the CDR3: TGTGCCAGCAGCTTGTTGGTCCCCGCGACTAGCGGGAGCACGGTTATGCAGTATTTT.

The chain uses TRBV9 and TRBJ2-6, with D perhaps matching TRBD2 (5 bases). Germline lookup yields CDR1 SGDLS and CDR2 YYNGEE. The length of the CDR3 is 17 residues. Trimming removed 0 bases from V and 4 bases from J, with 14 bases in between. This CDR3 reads CASSVDPRGLGANVLTF. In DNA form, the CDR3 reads TGTGCCAGCAGCGTAGACCCCCGAGGGCTAGGGGCCAACGTCCTGACTTTC.

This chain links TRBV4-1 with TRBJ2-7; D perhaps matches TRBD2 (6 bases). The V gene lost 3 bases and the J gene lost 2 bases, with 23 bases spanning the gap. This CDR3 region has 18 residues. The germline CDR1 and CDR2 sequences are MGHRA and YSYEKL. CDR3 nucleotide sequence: TGCGCCAGCAGCCAGGGGACCGTCGGAGCGGGCCTGACCTACGAGCAGTACTTC. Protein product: CASSQGTVGAGLTYEQYF.

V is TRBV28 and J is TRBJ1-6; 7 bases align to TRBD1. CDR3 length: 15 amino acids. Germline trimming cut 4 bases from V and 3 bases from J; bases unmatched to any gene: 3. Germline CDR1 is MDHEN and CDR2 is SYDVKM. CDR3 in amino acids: CASSSRDSYNSPLHF. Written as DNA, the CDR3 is TGTGCCAGCAGTTCCCGGGACAGCTATAATTCACCCCTCCACTTT.

DNA for the CDR3: TGTGCCAGCAGCTTGGGACAGGGGCGAGGAGGGCAGCCCCAGCATTTT. This codes for CASSLGQGRGGQPQHF. The chain carries TRBV5-5 and TRBJ1-5; TRBD1 agrees at 8 bases. V shed 0 bases, J shed 7 bases, and the junction held 9 bases outside the gene matches. In germline, CDR1 is SGHKS, CDR2 YYEKEE (reference sequence). CDR3 size: 16 residues.

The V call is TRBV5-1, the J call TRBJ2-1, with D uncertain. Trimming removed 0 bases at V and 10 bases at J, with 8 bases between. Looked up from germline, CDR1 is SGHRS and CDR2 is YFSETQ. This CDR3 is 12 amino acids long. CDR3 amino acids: CASSLGGSEQFF. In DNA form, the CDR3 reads TGCGCCAGCAGCTTGGGCGGTTCCGAGCAGTTCTTC. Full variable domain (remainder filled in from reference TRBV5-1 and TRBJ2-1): KAGVTQTPRYLIKTRGQQVTLSCSPISGHRSVSWYQQTPGQGLQFLFEYFSETQRNKGNFPGRFSGRQFSNSRSEMNVSTLELGDSALYLCASSLGGSEQFFGPGTRLTVL.

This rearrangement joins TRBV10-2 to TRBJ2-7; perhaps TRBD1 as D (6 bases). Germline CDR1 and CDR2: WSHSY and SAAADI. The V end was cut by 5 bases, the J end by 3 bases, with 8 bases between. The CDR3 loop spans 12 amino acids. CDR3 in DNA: TGCGCCAGCAGTACAGGGAGCTACGAGCAGTACTTC. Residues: CASSTGSYEQYF.

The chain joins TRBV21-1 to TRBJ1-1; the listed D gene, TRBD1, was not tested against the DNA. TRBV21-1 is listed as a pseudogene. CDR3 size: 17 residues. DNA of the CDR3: TGTGCCAGCAGAAAGAACAGGGACGATTGGGGTAACACTGAAGCTTTCTTT. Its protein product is CASRKNRDDWGNTEAFF.

CDR3 protein: CASSLVQGFQETQYF. DNA for the CDR3: TGTGCCAGCAGCTTAGTACAGGGGTTCCAAGAGACCCAGTACTTC. V gene TRBV7-8 combines with J gene TRBJ2-5; 7 bases are shared with TRBD1. The CDR3 length is 15 residues. The ends lost 1 base at V and 1 base at J; junction bases unmatched: 3. Germline values: CDR1 SGHVS, CDR2 FQNEAQ.

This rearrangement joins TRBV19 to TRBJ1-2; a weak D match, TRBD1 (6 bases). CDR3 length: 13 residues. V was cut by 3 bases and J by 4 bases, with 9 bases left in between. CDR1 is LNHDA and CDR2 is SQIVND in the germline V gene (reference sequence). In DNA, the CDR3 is TGTGCCAGTAGTATGGGACACCTCTATGGCTACACCTTC. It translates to CASSMGHLYGYTF.

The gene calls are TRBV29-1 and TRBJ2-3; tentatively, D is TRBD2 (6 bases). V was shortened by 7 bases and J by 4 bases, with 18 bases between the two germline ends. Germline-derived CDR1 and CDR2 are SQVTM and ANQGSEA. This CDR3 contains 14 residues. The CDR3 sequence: CSATSLALPDTQYF. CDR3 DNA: TGCAGCGCGACGTCGCTAGCGCTTCCAGATACGCAGTATTTT.

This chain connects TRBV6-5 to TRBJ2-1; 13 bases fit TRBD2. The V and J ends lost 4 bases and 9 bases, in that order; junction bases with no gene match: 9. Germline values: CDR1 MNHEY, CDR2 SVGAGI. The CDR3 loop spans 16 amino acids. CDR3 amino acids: CASSSQGLAGSGEQFF. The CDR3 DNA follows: TGTGCCAGCAGTTCACAGGGACTAGCGGGGTCGGGTGAGCAGTTCTTC.

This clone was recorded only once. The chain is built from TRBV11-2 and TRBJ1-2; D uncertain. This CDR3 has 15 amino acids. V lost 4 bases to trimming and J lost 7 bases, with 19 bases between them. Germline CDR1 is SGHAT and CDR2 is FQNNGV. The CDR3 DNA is TGTGCCAGCAGCTCATCGGTCGAGGGCGAACGTGGCTACACCTTC. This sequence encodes CASSSSVEGERGYTF.

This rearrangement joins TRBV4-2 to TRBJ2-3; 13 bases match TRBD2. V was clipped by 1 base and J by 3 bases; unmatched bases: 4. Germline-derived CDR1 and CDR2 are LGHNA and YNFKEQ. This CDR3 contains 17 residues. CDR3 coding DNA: TGTGCCAGCAGCCAAGCTTTGACTAGCGGGGGGACAGATACGCAGTATTTT. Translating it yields CASSQALTSGGTDTQYF.

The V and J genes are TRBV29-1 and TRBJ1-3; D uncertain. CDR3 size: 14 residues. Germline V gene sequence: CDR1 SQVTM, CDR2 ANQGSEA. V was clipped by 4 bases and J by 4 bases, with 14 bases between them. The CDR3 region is CSVVGSSSGNTIYF. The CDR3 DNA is TGCAGCGTTGTAGGGAGTTCGAGCGGAAACACCATATATTTT.

CDR3 amino acids: CASSLGDSRDQPQHF. The DNA for the CDR3 is TGCGCCAGCAGCTTGGGGGACAGTAGAGATCAGCCCCAGCATTTT. The J gene is TRBJ1-5, the V gene TRBV5-1; 7 bases agree with TRBD1. This CDR3 has 15 amino acids. Germline loops: CDR1 SGHRS, CDR2 YFSETQ. V lost 0 bases, J lost 5 bases, and 5 bases stayed unmatched.

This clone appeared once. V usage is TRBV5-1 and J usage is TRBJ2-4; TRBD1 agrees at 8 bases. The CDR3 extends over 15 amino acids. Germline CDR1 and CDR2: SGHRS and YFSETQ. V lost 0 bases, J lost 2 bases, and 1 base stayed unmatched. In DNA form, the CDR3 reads TGCGCCAGCAGCTTGGGACAGGGGTCCAAAAACATTCAGTACTTC. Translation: CASSLGQGSKNIQYF.

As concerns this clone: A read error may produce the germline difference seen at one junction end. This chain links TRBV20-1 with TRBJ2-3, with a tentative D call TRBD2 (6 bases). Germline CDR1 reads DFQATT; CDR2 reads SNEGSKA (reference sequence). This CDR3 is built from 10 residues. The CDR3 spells CSASKDYDHF. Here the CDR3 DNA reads TGCAGTGCTAGCAAGGACTACGACCATTTT.

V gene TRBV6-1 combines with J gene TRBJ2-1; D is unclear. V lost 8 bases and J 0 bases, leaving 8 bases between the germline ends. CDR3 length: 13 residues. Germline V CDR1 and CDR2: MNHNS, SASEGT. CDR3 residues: CASGRFSYNEQFF. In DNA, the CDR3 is TGTGCCAGCGGGCGTTTCTCCTACAATGAGCAGTTCTTC.

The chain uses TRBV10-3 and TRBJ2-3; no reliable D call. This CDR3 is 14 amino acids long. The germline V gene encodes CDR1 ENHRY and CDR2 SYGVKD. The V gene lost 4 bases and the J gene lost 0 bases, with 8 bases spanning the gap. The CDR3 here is CAISAGASTDTQYF. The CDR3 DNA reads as TGTGCCATCAGTGCCGGTGCTAGCACAGATACGCAGTATTTT.